The entry that follows covers one T cell receptor beta chain sequence. Its antigen is not known. The data stem from a study of Graves' ophthalmopathy and Graves' hyperthyroidism. The CDR3 extends over 14 amino acids. V gave up 7 bases and J gave up 2 bases; unmatched junction bases: 10. Germline V gene lookup returns CDR1 SQVTM and CDR2 ANQGSEA. Physicians reached a diagnosis by relying on clinical symptoms, serum thyroxine, TRAb, thyroid ultrasound and orbital computed tomography. Study findings and constraints: Blood shared most expanded thyroid clonotypes above 0.001 frequency.

Amplifying from RNA transcripts, the study obtained TCR beta CDR3 regions. RT-PCR in the first round used HTBI primers; a second-round multiplex PCR followed. TCRdb reprocessed the multiplex PCR reads via MiXCR and lists one record per CDR3 protein. The sample yields around 1.1 million distinct CDR3 sequences, 35% to 40% seen once. The TCR comes from an adult man with Graves' hyperthyroidism. The sequenced sample consisted of peripheral blood or thyroid tissue (not recorded which). This chain links TRBV29-1 with TRBJ2-7, with 8 bases matching TRBD1. This CDR3 reads CSGHVGTGTYEQYF. In DNA, the CDR3 is TGCAGCGGTCACGTGGGGACAGGTACCTACGAGCAGTACTTC.